Sequencing of this TCR beta chain was carried out in a study of TIL therapy for anti-PD-1-resistant metastatic lung cancer. Study in general: Patients had a median age of 54 years (range roughly 35-80). Several tumors were EGFR-mutant and two were ALK-rearranged. Tumors carried a median 1.5 non-synonymous mutations per megabase.

Time point here: pre-treatment sample, taken before nivolumab and TIL therapy. The libraries were made with immunoSEQ v3. Sequencing depth was 1.9 million or so read pairs for survey level, roughly 4.5-6.5 million for deep. The repertoire was sequenced with immunoSEQ multiplex PCR; TCRdb's copy has only in-frame clones and lacks some. Among 54,000 or so clones listed, roughly 91% were seen once. V lost 1 base to trimming and J lost 6 bases, with 10 bases between them. Germline V gives CDR1 MGHRA, CDR2 YSYEKL. The CDR3 extends over 15 amino acids. This clone has just one count. This TCR derives from a person aged 30 to 80 with non-small cell lung cancer. Sequencing was performed on blood, taken at baseline. The chain has TRBV4-1 and TRBJ1-6, with D perhaps matching TRBD1 (5 bases). The CDR3 DNA reads TGCGCCAGCAGCCAAGTGGACGGGGGTAATTCACCCCTCCACTTT. It is translated as CASSQVDGGNSPLHF.